This T cell receptor (beta chain) was observed in a study of blood T cell repertoires in COVID-19. This CDR3 spans 12 amino acids. V was trimmed by 0 bases and J by 4 bases, leaving 4 bases between them. The germline gives CDR1 SGHRS, CDR2 YFSETQ. Libraries were prepared by immunoSEQ multiplex PCR; TCRdb keeps only in-frame clonotypes and omits some of them. The sample carries under 200,000 clones, 82% recorded once. This receptor was taken from a man in his sixties who had recovered from COVID-19. The gene calls are TRBV5-1 and TRBJ2-5; D remains ambiguous. Sequenced sample: PBMCs or T cells enriched from blood (not recorded which). The CDR3 coding sequence is TGCGCCAGCAGCTTGGCCCGAGAGACCCAGTACTTC. This sequence encodes CASSLARETQYF.